This T cell receptor beta chain originates from a study of blood T cells in healthy people across ages (dated by TCRdb to the mid-2010s). Study-level background: Template switching captured roughly one uniquely barcoded TCR beta cDNA molecule per two T cells in model experiments. Age-related changes in TCR beta repertoire diversity were measured in the study by deep sequencing normalized with unique cDNA molecular identifiers. The donors were divided into four age groups: young (average approximately 17 years), middle-aged (around 41), aged (roughly 66) and long-lived (approximately 74). Donors of different ages were randomly distributed across sequencing lanes to avoid experimental bias. Using the same blood draw, the study looked at two additional independent replicas of 1 million unique cDNA reads for two donors, one aged 18 to 30 and the other aged 80 or older. The research as a whole found: Observed TCR beta diversity per million T cells fell roughly linearly with age, and a significant reduction was already apparent by age about 43. The percentage of naive T cells measured by flow cytometry correlated strongly with observed TCR beta diversity. Bulk unsorted PBMC profiling prevented conclusive comparison of naive and antigen-experienced compartments. Total diversity estimates from one million sequenced T cells were considered lower bounds and underestimates. The CMV infection status of donors was not known, potentially confounding age-related changes in expanded clonotypes. The long-lived group showed more naive CD4+ T cells, fewer expanded clones and increased TCR diversity than the aged group, suggesting age selection.

The donors were roughly 38 Caucasian individuals from Russia, aged roughly 6 to 100 years, who were systemically healthy. Around 10 milliliters of peripheral blood were collected from each donor into EDTA-treated Vacutainer tubes. PBMCs were isolated by Ficoll-Paque density-gradient centrifugation, with at least 6 million obtained per sample. Total RNA, at least 6 micrograms per sample, was extracted from PBMCs with Trizol reagent. For every donor, an aliquot of PBMCs went through flow cytometry to measure the percentages of naive CD45RAhigh/CD27high T cells. Library creation used 5' RACE. The data were produced on an Illumina HiSeq 2500. The second PCR ran for roughly 7 to 12 cycles and used a J-beta primer mix along with a sample-barcoded 5' primer. A template-switch 5' adaptor carrying 12 random nucleotides introduced a unique molecular identifier onto each TCR beta cDNA molecule. Each sample yielded at least 3 million CDR3-containing paired-end reads. First-strand cDNA was synthesized from all RNA with the Mint cDNA synthesis kit, primed by a TRBC-specific oligonucleotide. All cDNA was treated with uracil-DNA glycosylase and then went through a first 18-cycle PCR with the universal primers M1SS and BC2_uni_R. From the authors' description of their analysis: For normalization, 1 million high-quality reads were randomly selected from each sample, with every read carrying a distinct molecular identifier. Reads with shared molecular identifiers were discarded instead of being binned into consensus sequences. MiTCR, run with a Q25 quality threshold and the strictest error-elimination algorithm, handled CDR3 identification, clonotype clustering and error correction. A nonparametric unseen species model with Euler transformation was used to estimate lower-bound total TCR beta diversity. In-frame beta chains were kept once TCRdb had trimmed the public reads at Q25 with fastp and called clones with MiXCR. Rows with one shared CDR3 protein collapse into an entry with the most common genes and DNA. The V and J calls, along with clone size, are taken from TCRdb and not from the paper's own processing. The sample table shows hundreds of thousands of distinct CDR3 sequences, and 58% are seen once. Around 20% of the sample is in the top ten clones.

Based on the germline V gene (reference sequence), the CDR1 and CDR2 sequences are DFQATT and SNEGSKA. From the cysteine up to the phenylalanine, the CDR3 has a length of 14 residues. Only the CDR3 DNA is retained, 42 bases long and in frame from the first base. This clonotype was seen more than once but under ten times. It has no known antigen specificity. No much larger clone is present one base from it, and per-base qualities are unavailable. The chain was built from TRBV20-1 and TRBJ2-4, and TRBD2 may be the D gene, going by 6 matching bases. The J call could be wrong; TRBJ2-7 is a better fit for the DNA end. This TCR was sampled from a man aged 25 to 45 in good health. Sequencing was carried out using blood. The CDR3 protein: CSATLTGGAGEQYF. The nucleotides read TGCAGTGCTACCTTAACCGGGGGAGCTGGCGAGCAGTACTTC.